This T cell receptor beta chain was captured by sequencing in a study of T cell responses to AZD1222 COVID-19 vaccine. Whole-study results and caveats: With two AZD1222 doses given, Spike-specific TCR breadth and depth both rose.

With respect to this clone: Its target is unknown.

Germline V gene lookup returns CDR1 SGHNT and CDR2 YYREEE (reference sequence). V was trimmed by 1 base and J by 5 bases, leaving 9 bases between them. The CDR3 extends over 13 amino acids. TCRdb keeps only in-frame clones here, not all; method: immunoSEQ multiplex PCR. Of about 190,000 clones detected, around 92% appear once; the ten largest clones hold about 9.3%. The origin of this receptor is an adult in good health. Specimen: peripheral blood, collected on day 0 of AZD1222 vaccination. The rearrangement joins TRBV5-4 to TRBJ1-1; D unclear. DNA of the CDR3: TGTGCCAGCAGCTTGCCAGGACGGACTGAAGCTTTCTTT. This gives the protein CASSLPGRTEAFF.